The clone carrying this T cell receptor (beta chain) was observed a single time. The sample belongs to a study of technical replicates of blood from four donors. The CDR3 is made up of 14 amino acids. V was clipped by 2 bases and J by 2 bases; unmatched bases: 4. Germline V CDR1 and CDR2: SGDLS, YYNGEE. The assay was immunoSEQ multiplex PCR, and TCRdb's table has in-frame clones only and misses some. The table has 60,000 to 90,000 clones, roughly 90% seen once. The sequence was obtained from a human donor in good health. Sequencing used T cells isolated from PBMCs. J is TRBJ2-7 and V is TRBV9; 7 bases line up with TRBD1. In DNA form, the CDR3 reads TGTGCCAGCAGCGTTGGGACAGCTCCCTACGAGCAGTACTTC. Protein sequence: CASSVGTAPYEQYF.